This T cell receptor (beta chain) came from a study of graft-versus-host responses after intestinal transplantation. In regard to this clone: Its antigen remains unidentified.

CDR1 is LNHDA, CDR2 SQIVND, per germline (reference sequence). Trimming removed 9 bases from V and 8 bases from J; junction bases left unmatched: 6. The CDR3 totals 12 residues. Assay used: immunoSEQ multiplex PCR; TCRdb lists only in-frame clones, some missing. This table holds fewer than 50,000 clones, roughly 84% found once. The rearrangement joins TRBV19 to TRBJ1-2, with 10 bases lining up with TRBD1. The source material was unstimulated CD4+ T cells sorted from spleen or lymph node cells, sampled before transplant. The sequence was collected from a human donor who was the organ donor for an intestinal transplant. CDR3 loop: CASSTGGAGYTF. CDR3 nucleotides: TGTGCCAGCTCGACAGGGGGCGCCGGCTACACCTTC.